Listed here is a single T cell receptor (beta chain). This CDR3 is also generated by other DNA sequences in the sample. The CDR3 sequence is 15 residues long. CDR1 and CDR2 from the germline V gene are ENHRY and SYGVKD. The V and J ends lost 6 bases and 1 base, in that order; junction bases with no gene match: 4. The sample comes from a study of blood T cell repertoires in COVID-19. Study background: COVID-19 samples collected from the United States, Italy and Spain covered acute and convalescent phases. Sample material is recorded as cDNA or gDNA derived from T cells, B-cell-depleted T cells, or PBMCs.

Residents of under 25 US areas, aged roughly 18 to 89 years, made up the participants. Clinical histories supplied by participants themselves formed the basis of cohort assignment. The repertoire was sequenced with immunoSEQ multiplex PCR; TCRdb's copy has only in-frame clones and lacks some. The sample carries some 170,000 clones, approximately 80% recorded once. Sample: PBMCs or T cells enriched from blood (not recorded which). This TCR was sampled from a man aged 35 to 55 who had recovered from COVID-19. The chain uses TRBV10-3 and TRBJ1-1, with 11 bases fitting TRBD1. Written as DNA, the CDR3 is TGTGCCATCAGGGGGACAGGGGGGAAGAACACTGAAGCTTTCTTT. It codes for CAIRGTGGKNTEAFF.